The T cell receptor beta chain described here comes from a study of blood T cell repertoires in COVID-19. TCRdb keeps only in-frame clones here, not all; method: immunoSEQ multiplex PCR. The top ten clones hold under 0.85% of a sample with some 200,000 clones, approximately 90% of them seen once. The V and J ends lost 8 bases and 7 bases, in that order; junction bases with no gene match: 26. The CDR3 sequence is 18 residues long. From germline, CDR1 is MNHEY and CDR2 SMNVEV (reference sequence). The sequenced sample was PBMCs or T cells enriched from blood (not recorded which). This sequence joins TRBV27 and TRBJ2-7; TRBD2 matches 7 bases. The sequence was collected from a woman younger than 30 who had recovered from COVID-19. The CDR3 loop is CASHHPRDGASGPSEQYF. As DNA, the CDR3 is TGTGCCAGCCACCACCCCCGGGATGGGGCTAGCGGCCCCTCGGAGCAGTACTTC.